Listed here are 30 T cell receptor beta chains from one sample, sequenced in a study of radiotherapy plus CTLA-4 blockade in lung cancer. Repertoires were generated with immunoSEQ multiplex PCR, while TCRdb's copy carries only in-frame clones and drops some. The sample records 81,000 or so clones, 78% being singletons. The source was peripheral blood, collected from a patient treated with radiotherapy plus ipilimumab. Every receptor here comes from a human donor with non-small cell lung cancer whose response to radiotherapy plus ipilimumab could not be evaluated. Some clones in this sample may be carry-over from other donors' samples.

V is TRBV7-9 and J is TRBJ2-7; 8 bases agree with TRBD2. The CDR3 sequence is 14 residues long. Germline loops: CDR1 SEHNR, CDR2 FQNEAQ (reference sequence). V shed 2 bases, J shed 5 bases, and the junction held 5 bases outside the gene matches. The CDR3, as DNA: TGTGCCAGCAGCTTAATTAGCGGGGTAGACGAGCAGTACTTC. It encodes CASSLISGVDEQYF.

The rearrangement uses TRBV5-8 and TRBJ2-3; 8 nucleotides match TRBD1. Germline CDR1 is SGHTS and CDR2 is YDEGEE. This CDR3 comprises 16 residues. J lost 2 bases, V lost 0 bases, and 5 bases had no gene match. The CDR3 DNA is TGTGCCAGCAGCTTGGTGCCAGGGGGCCTCACAGATACGCAGTATTTT. As protein: CASSLVPGGLTDTQYF.

The chain recombines TRBV27 with TRBJ1-1; D might be TRBD1 (5 bases). There are 15 residues in the CDR3. Trimming left V 3 bases short and J 6 bases short, with 17 bases between. Germline loops: CDR1 MNHEY, CDR2 SMNVEV (reference sequence). This CDR3 reads CASSFLGVGPAEAFF. The CDR3 region has the DNA TGTGCCAGCAGTTTTTTAGGGGTGGGGCCCGCTGAAGCTTTCTTT.

This chain joins TRBV4-3 and TRBJ1-6, with D unresolved. There are 17 residues in the CDR3. Trimming shortened V by 4 bases and J by 5 bases, and 18 bases separated the two germline ends. In germline, CDR1 is LGHNA, CDR2 YSLEER. The CDR3 nucleotides read TGCGCCAGCAGCCTCCTAGCGGTCGCAAGCAATAATTCACCCCTCCACTTT. This encodes CASSLLAVASNNSPLHF.

This chain connects TRBV27 to TRBJ2-7; a weak D match, TRBD2 (6 bases). CDR1 and CDR2 from the germline V gene are MNHEY and SMNVEV (reference sequence). The V end lost 5 bases, the J end lost 9 bases, and 20 bases lay between the germline ends. The CDR3 runs to 14 residues. CDR3 in DNA: TGTGCCAGCAGTGCGGGCGGGACCGCCGGATGGCAGTACTTC. Protein product: CASSAGGTAGWQYF.

A word on this clone: At one end the junction does not follow the germline gene, possibly because of a read error. The chain employs TRBV7-7 and TRBJ2-2, with 9 bases fitting TRBD2. The CDR3 is 16 amino acids. Germline values: CDR1 SSHAT, CDR2 FNYEAQ (reference sequence). DNA of the CDR3: TGTGCTAGCAGTCTCCGGCGGGGGGGGAACACCGGGGAGCTGTTTTTT. Protein product: CASSLRRGGNTGELFF.

V usage is TRBV2 and J usage is TRBJ2-7; TRBD2 is a possible D gene (7 bases). The CDR3 runs to 15 residues. Germline V lookup: CDR1 SNHLY, CDR2 FYNNEI. Trimming took off 7 bases at V and 1 base at J, with 17 bases between the two ends. CDR3 sequence reads: CASIEGGASSYEQYF. CDR3 DNA sequence: TGTGCCAGCATCGAGGGGGGGGCCTCTTCCTACGAGCAGTACTTC.

The rearrangement joins TRBV18 to TRBJ2-1, with 9 bases matching TRBD2. Per germline, CDR1 KGHSH and CDR2 LQKENI. The CDR3 is made up of 15 amino acids. J gave up 0 bases and V 6 bases, and 3 bases lay outside the gene matches. Written as DNA, the CDR3 is TGTGCCAGCTCTCGCGGGGGGGTCTCCTACAATGAGCAGTTCTTC. It translates to CASSRGGVSYNEQFF. Based on the CDR3 plus reference TRBV18 and TRBJ2-1, the full variable domain is NAGVMQNPRHLVRRRGQEARLRCSPMKGHSHVYWYRQLPEEGLKFMVYLQKENIIDESGMPKERFSAEFPKEGPSILRIQQVVRGDSAAYFCASSRGGVSYNEQFFGPGTRLTVL.

The J gene is TRBJ2-3, the V gene TRBV7-3; perhaps TRBD2 as D (5 bases). Trimming removed 3 bases from V and 4 bases from J, with 8 bases in between. The CDR3 spans 13 residues. Germline CDR1 is SGHTA and CDR2 is FQGTGA. CDR3 loop: CASSFGGSDTQYF. The CDR3 coding sequence is TGTGCCAGCAGCTTCGGAGGTTCAGATACGCAGTATTTT.

CDR3 DNA: TGTGCCAGCAGTACTCGAAGGCGGAGCTCCTACGAGCAGTACTTC. Its protein is CASSTRRRSSYEQYF. J is TRBJ2-7 and V is TRBV28; no firm D call. The CDR3 length is 15 residues. Germline V lookup: CDR1 MDHEN, CDR2 SYDVKM. The V end lost 5 bases, the J end lost 0 bases, and 14 bases lay between the germline ends.

This clone was counted once. This chain uses TRBV18 with TRBJ2-7, with 7 positions matching TRBD2. The CDR3 loop spans 13 amino acids. Trimming took 6 bases from V and 6 from J; bases not matched to a gene: 8. The germline V gene has CDR1 KGHSH and CDR2 LQKENI. CDR3: CASSSRLASEQYF. The CDR3 coding sequence is TGTGCCAGCTCGTCCCGACTAGCCAGCGAGCAGTACTTC.

The chain uses TRBV6-5 and TRBJ2-2; 7 bases align to TRBD1. Germline lookup yields CDR1 MNHEY and CDR2 SVGAGI. V dropped 0 bases and J dropped 1; count of bases not matched to a gene: 2. This CDR3 is 16 amino acids long. The CDR3 reads CASSYSGTENTGELFF. The CDR3 region has the DNA TGTGCCAGCAGTTACTCCGGGACAGAGAACACCGGGGAGCTGTTTTTT.

There are a few counts of this clone. V gene TRBV4-1 combines with J gene TRBJ1-2; D not resolved. Trimming left V 5 bases short and J 4 bases short, with 14 bases between. The CDR3 covers 14 residues. CDR1 MGHRA and CDR2 YSYEKL come from the germline V gene. This chain's CDR3 is CASSDLREGYGYTF. The CDR3 region has the DNA TGCGCCAGCAGCGATTTGAGGGAGGGCTATGGCTACACCTTC.

The rearrangement uses TRBV7-8 and TRBJ2-2, with D perhaps TRBD1 (5 bases). With 7 bases removed from V and 2 bases from J, the gap between germline ends came to 11 bases. This CDR3 contains 14 residues. In germline, CDR1 is SGHVS, CDR2 FQNEAQ. DNA of the CDR3: TGTGCCAGCACCTTGACAGCTAACACCGGGGAGCTGTTTTTT. Protein sequence: CASTLTANTGELFF. Based on the CDR3 plus reference TRBV7-8 and TRBJ2-2, the full variable domain is GAGVSQSPRYKVAKRGQDVALRCDPISGHVSLFWYQQALGQGPEFLTYFQNEAQLDKSGLPSDRFFAERPEGSVSTLKIQRTQQEDSAVYLCASTLTANTGELFFGEGSRLTVL.

The chain has TRBV7-2 and TRBJ1-2, with 8 bases matching TRBD1. V trimming: 5 bases; J trimming: 6 bases; junction bases outside the gene matches: 14. Per the germline V gene, CDR1 is SGHTA and CDR2 is FQGNSA. This CDR3 region has 16 residues. The CDR3 nucleotides read TGTGCCAGCAGCCCTTCGACAGGGGCGGATTCAAATGGCTACACCTTC. Its protein product is CASSPSTGADSNGYTF.

The chain employs TRBV5-6 and TRBJ1-2; weak D call: TRBD1 (5 bases). V shed 1 base and J shed 7 bases, with 11 bases lying between them. The CDR3 is made up of 13 amino acids. The germline CDR1 and CDR2 sequences are SGHDT and YYEEEE. The DNA for the CDR3 is TGTGCCAGCAGCTTGTGGCAGGGAGGTGGCTACACCTTC. This codes for CASSLWQGGGYTF.

The gene calls are TRBV5-1 and TRBJ2-3, with 10 bases fitting TRBD1. Germline V gene sequence: CDR1 SGHRS, CDR2 YFSETQ. The V and J ends lost 3 bases and 2 bases, in that order; junction bases with no gene match: 15. This CDR3 has 19 residues. The CDR3 bases are TGCGCCAGCAGCTCCGACAGGGGGCGGGGGGTCCCCTCCACAGATACGCAGTATTTT. Its translation is CASSSDRGRGVPSTDTQYF. Full variable domain (missing parts from reference TRBV5-1 and TRBJ2-3): KAGVTQTPRYLIKTRGQQVTLSCSPISGHRSVSWYQQTPGQGLQFLFEYFSETQRNKGNFPGRFSGRQFSNSRSEMNVSTLELGDSALYLCASSSDRGRGVPSTDTQYFGPGTRLTVL.

This chain links TRBV7-8 with TRBJ2-4, with D hard to call. The CDR3 extends over 13 amino acids. Germline CDR1 and CDR2: SGHVS and FQNEAQ. Trimming took 8 bases from V and 0 from J, leaving 8 bases between them. Here the CDR3 DNA reads TGTGCCAGCGGCAGGCTAGCCAAAAACATTCAGTACTTC. Amino acids: CASGRLAKNIQYF.

The genes are TRBV5-4 and TRBJ2-5; D gene unclear. Trimming cost V 3 bases and J 1 base, with 10 bases left between them. Germline loops: CDR1 SGHNT, CDR2 YYREEE (reference sequence). The CDR3 loop spans 14 amino acids. CDR3 amino acids: CASSSPAVQETQYF. The CDR3 DNA reads as TGTGCCAGCAGCTCCCCGGCGGTCCAAGAGACCCAGTACTTC.

The chain recombines TRBV2 with TRBJ1-2; 8 bases align to TRBD1. CDR1 SNHLY and CDR2 FYNNEI come from the germline V gene. J gave up 8 bases and V 5 bases, and 10 bases lay outside the gene matches. The CDR3 is made up of 14 amino acids. Here the CDR3 DNA reads TGTGCCAGCAGTAGCCAGGGGGCGCAGGGAGGCTACACCTTC. Its translation: CASSSQGAQGGYTF.

The genes are TRBV6-6 and TRBJ2-5; TRBD2 agrees at 8 bases. The V gene's germline CDR1 is MNHNY and CDR2 SVGAGI (reference sequence). The CDR3 contains 14 residues. The J segment lost 0 bases and the V segment lost 6 bases, leaving 3 bases of the junction unmatched. This CDR3 is CASRAGGDQETQYF. The CDR3 coding sequence is TGTGCCAGCAGGGCCGGGGGGGACCAAGAGACCCAGTACTTC.

The chain joins TRBV4-3 to TRBJ1-2; 9 bases are a match to TRBD1. This CDR3 has 17 amino acids. CDR1 and CDR2 (germline): LGHNA, YSLEER. V dropped 0 bases and J dropped 6; count of bases not matched to a gene: 11. The CDR3 sequence: CASSQEFKTGGNDGYTF. As DNA, the CDR3 is TGCGCCAGCAGCCAAGAGTTTAAGACAGGGGGAAACGATGGCTACACCTTC.

The rearrangement joins TRBV2 to TRBJ1-4; 8 bases fit TRBD1. Looked up from germline, CDR1 is SNHLY and CDR2 is FYNNEI. The junction had 5 bases not matched to a gene; V was cut back by 7 bases and J by 4 bases. CDR3 length: 14 amino acids. The CDR3 DNA follows: TGTGCCAGCACCCGACAGGGGCTTAATGAAAAACTGTTTTTT. Protein: CASTRQGLNEKLFF.

The genes are TRBV10-3 and TRBJ1-1; tentatively, D is TRBD1 (5 bases). The CDR3 contains 13 residues. Germline V gene lookup returns CDR1 ENHRY and CDR2 SYGVKD. V lost 10 bases, J lost 5 bases, and 17 bases lay in between. The CDR3 DNA follows: TGTGCCACCTTTTTCGGGGGGGGGACTGAAGCTTTCTTT. Amino acids: CATFFGGGTEAFF.

V and J are TRBV6-5 and TRBJ1-1; D is undetermined. Trimming pared 4 bases from V and 0 bases from J, leaving 9 bases between. CDR1 is MNHEY, CDR2 SVGAGI, per germline. This CDR3 spans 14 amino acids. CDR3 bases: TGTGCCAGCAGTTTTACGGTCATGAACACTGAAGCTTTCTTT. This encodes CASSFTVMNTEAFF.

This chain links TRBV7-9 with TRBJ1-6, with 8 bases fitting TRBD1. The CDR3 has 15 residues. V shed 5 bases, J shed 5 bases, and the junction held 5 bases outside the gene matches. Germline V gene data show CDR1 as SEHNR and CDR2 as FQNEAQ (reference sequence). The CDR3 region has the DNA TGTGCCAGCAGCCGTGGGACAGGCAATAATTCACCCCTCCACTTT. Protein sequence: CASSRGTGNNSPLHF.

V and J are TRBV7-9 and TRBJ2-4; TRBD2 is a possible D gene (7 bases). The CDR3 totals 18 residues. The V gene lost 8 bases and the J gene lost 5 bases, with 28 bases spanning the gap. Per the germline V gene, CDR1 is SEHNR and CDR2 is FQNEAQ (reference sequence). The CDR3, as DNA: TGTGCCAGCTTCCCCATCGGGGGGCCACTCAGGGGCGAAAACATTCAGTACTTC. It encodes CASFPIGGPLRGENIQYF.

This clone is a singleton in its sample. This chain joins TRBV7-2 and TRBJ2-3; 10 bases agree with TRBD1. The trim removed 5 bases at V and 5 bases at J, leaving 4 bases unmatched. Germline assignment: CDR1 SGHTA and CDR2 FQGNSA. This CDR3 is built from 14 residues. CDR3 sequence: CASSLDRGIDTQYF. The CDR3 DNA reads TGTGCCAGCAGCCTGGACAGGGGGATAGATACGCAGTATTTT.

V and J are TRBV4-1 and TRBJ1-2; TRBD1 might be the D (6 bases). V dropped 1 base and J dropped 5 bases, with 17 bases sitting between them. The length of the CDR3 is 16 residues. Per the germline V gene, CDR1 is MGHRA and CDR2 is YSYEKL. DNA for the CDR3: TGCGCCAGCAGCCAAGTAATCCGGGGGCGGGAGTATGGCTACACCTTC. The encoded protein is CASSQVIRGREYGYTF.

In this sample, this clone turned up a few times. The genes are TRBV7-9 and TRBJ2-3; D possibly corresponds to TRBD1 (6 bases). Germline V lookup: CDR1 SEHNR, CDR2 FQNEAQ (reference sequence). Trimming took 4 bases from V and 5 from J, leaving 16 bases between them. The CDR3 has 15 residues. The CDR3 bases are TGTGCCAGCAGCTACCGGGACACACCGGGAGATACGCAGTATTTT. Its translation: CASSYRDTPGDTQYF.